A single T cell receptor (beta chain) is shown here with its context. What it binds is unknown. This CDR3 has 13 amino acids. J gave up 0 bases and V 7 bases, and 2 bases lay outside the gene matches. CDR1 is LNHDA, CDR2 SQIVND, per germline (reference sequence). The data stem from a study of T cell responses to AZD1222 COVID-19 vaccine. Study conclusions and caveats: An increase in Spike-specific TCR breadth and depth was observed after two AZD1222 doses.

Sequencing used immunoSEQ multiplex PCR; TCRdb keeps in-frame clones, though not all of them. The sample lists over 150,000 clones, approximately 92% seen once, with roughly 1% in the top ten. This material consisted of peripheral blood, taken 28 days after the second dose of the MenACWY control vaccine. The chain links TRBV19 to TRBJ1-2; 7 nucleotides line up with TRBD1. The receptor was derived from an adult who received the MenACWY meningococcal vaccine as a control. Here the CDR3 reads CASKDRSNYGYTF. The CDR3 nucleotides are TGTGCCAGTAAGGACAGGTCTAACTATGGCTACACCTTC. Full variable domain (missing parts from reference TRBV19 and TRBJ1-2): DGGITQSPKYLFRKEGQNVTLSCEQNLNHDAMYWYRQDPGQGLRLIYYSQIVNDFQKGDIAEGYSVSREKKESFPLTVTSAQKNPTAFYLCASKDRSNYGYTFGSGTRLTVV.